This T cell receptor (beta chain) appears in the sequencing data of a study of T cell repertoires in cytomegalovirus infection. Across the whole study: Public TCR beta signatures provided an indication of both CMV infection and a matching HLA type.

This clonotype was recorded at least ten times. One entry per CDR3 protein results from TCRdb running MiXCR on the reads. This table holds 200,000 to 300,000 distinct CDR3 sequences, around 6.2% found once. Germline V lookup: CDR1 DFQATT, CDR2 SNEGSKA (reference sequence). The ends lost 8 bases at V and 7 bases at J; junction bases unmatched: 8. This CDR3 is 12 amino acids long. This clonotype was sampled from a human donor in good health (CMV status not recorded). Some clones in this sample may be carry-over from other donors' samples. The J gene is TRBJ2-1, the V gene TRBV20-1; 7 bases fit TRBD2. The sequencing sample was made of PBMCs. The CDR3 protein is CSNRLAVNEQFF. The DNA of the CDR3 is TGCAGTAACCGACTAGCAGTAAATGAGCAGTTCTTC.